A single TCR delta chain is shown here with its context. TCRdb re-analyzed the RT-PCR reads via CATT. The sample shows fewer than 2,000 delta-chain clones, about 20% of them seen only once. The data were obtained in a study of gamma-delta T cells after stem cell transplantation. V was pared by 0 bases and J by 5 bases, with 18 bases between. The germline V gene encodes CDR1 GEAIGNYY and CDR2 EKD. The CDR3 loop spans 16 amino acids. Sequenced material: gamma-delta T cells. The rearrangement joins TRDV2 to TRDJ1; D is perhaps TRDD3 (6 bases). This TCR came from a human donor. It is not recorded whose cells these are; they may come from a transplant donor. The CDR3 spells CACDTVGVDTVDKLIF. The CDR3, as DNA: TGTGCCTGTGACACCGTGGGGGTCGATACGGTTGATAAACTCATCTTT.